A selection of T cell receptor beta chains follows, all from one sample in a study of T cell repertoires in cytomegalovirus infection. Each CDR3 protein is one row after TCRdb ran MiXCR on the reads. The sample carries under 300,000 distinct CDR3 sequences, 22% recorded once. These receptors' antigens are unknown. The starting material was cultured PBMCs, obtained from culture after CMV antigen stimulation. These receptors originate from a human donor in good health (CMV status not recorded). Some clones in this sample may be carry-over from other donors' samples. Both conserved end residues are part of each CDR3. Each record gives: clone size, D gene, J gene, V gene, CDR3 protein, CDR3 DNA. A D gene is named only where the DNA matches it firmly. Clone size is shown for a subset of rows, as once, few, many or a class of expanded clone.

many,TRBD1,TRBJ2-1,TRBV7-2,CASSLTGVDRGYYNEQFF,TGTGCCAGCAGCCTTACTGGCGTGGACAGGGGATACTACAATGAGCAGTTCTTC
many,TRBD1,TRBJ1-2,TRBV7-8,CASSVQGNYGYTF,TGTGCCAGCAGCGTACAGGGGAACTATGGCTACACCTTC
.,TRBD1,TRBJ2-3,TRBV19,CASTLRPPGQAFRNYTDTQYF,TGTGCCAGTACCCTTCGACCGCCGGGACAGGCGTTTCGGAACTACACAGATACGCAGTATTTT
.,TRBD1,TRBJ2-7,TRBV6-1,CASSYKAGGMEYEQYF,TGTGCCAGCAGTTACAAGGCAGGGGGCATGGAATACGAGCAGTACTTC
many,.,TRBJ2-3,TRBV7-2,CASSFRRTGTDTQYF,TGTGCCAGCAGCTTCCGTCGGACAGGCACAGATACGCAGTATTTT
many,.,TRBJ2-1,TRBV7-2,CASSLFGQRNEQFF,TGTGCCAGCAGCTTATTCGGGCAAAGGAATGAGCAGTTCTTC
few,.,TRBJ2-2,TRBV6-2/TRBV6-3,CASRSSGRYTGELFF,TGTGCCAGCAGATCCTCGGGACGGTATACCGGGGAGCTGTTTTTT
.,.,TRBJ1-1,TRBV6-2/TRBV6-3,CASSRRGMTEAFF,TGTGCCAGCAGTAGGAGGGGTATGACTGAAGCTTTCTTT
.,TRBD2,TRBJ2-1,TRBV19,CASSPTGRETYNEQFF,TGTGCCAGTAGTCCCACGGGGCGGGAGACCTACAATGAGCAGTTCTTC
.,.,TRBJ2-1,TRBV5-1,CASSLAGERYNEQFF,TGCGCCAGCAGCTTGGCGGGTGAAAGGTACAATGAGCAGTTCTTC
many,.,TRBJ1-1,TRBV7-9,CASSLGGALNTEAFF,TGTGCCAGCAGTCTCGGGGGGGCCCTAAACACTGAAGCTTTCTTT
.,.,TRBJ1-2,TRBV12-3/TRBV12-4,CASSFKGYGYTF,TGTGCCAGCAGTTTTAAGGGGTATGGCTACACCTTC
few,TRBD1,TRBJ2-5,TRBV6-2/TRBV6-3,CASSTPTGGGSETQYF,TGTGCCAGCAGCACACCGACAGGGGGCGGTTCGGAGACCCAGTACTTC
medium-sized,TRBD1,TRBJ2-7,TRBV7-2,CASSPRGTGGYEQYF,TGTGCCAGCAGCCCAAGAGGGACAGGGGGCTACGAGCAGTACTTC
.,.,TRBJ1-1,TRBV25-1,CASRVGTKGAFF,TGTGCCAGCAGGGTGGGGACTAAGGGTGCTTTCTTT
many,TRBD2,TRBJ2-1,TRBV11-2,CASSLASGPYNEQFF,TGTGCCAGCAGCCTGGCTAGCGGACCTTACAATGAGCAGTTCTTC
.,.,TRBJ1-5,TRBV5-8,CASSGGRRVDQPQHF,TGTGCCAGCAGCGGAGGTCGTCGGGTGGATCAGCCCCAGCATTTT
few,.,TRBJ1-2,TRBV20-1,CSATSHGANYGYTF,TGCAGTGCGACCTCCCATGGGGCTAACTATGGCTACACCTTC